This is a list of T cell receptor beta chains from one sample in a study of T cell responses to AZD1222 COVID-19 vaccine. The table came from immunoSEQ multiplex PCR; TCRdb's copy has only in-frame clones and leaves some out. The data show about 180,000 clones, 85% to 95% seen once. The source material was peripheral blood, sampled 28 days after the second AZD1222 dose. The receptors here all came from an adult who received the AZD1222 COVID-19 vaccine. Each CDR3 is given with its conserved first and last residue. The order of the fields is D gene, V gene, clone size, J gene, CDR3 protein, CDR3 DNA. D genes are given only for firm matches. Clone size is shown for a subset of rows, as once, few, many or a class of expanded clone.

.	TRBV6-5	.	TRBJ2-7	CATRKVGAYEQYF	TGTGCCACCCGAAAGGTGGGAGCCTACGAGCAGTACTTC
.	TRBV2	.	TRBJ1-2	CASSAEVLPEGYTF	TGTGCCAGCAGTGCGGAGGTACTTCCGGAAGGCTACACCTTC
TRBD2	TRBV25-1	.	TRBJ2-1	CASSEGAGSSYNEQFF	TGTGCCAGCAGTGAAGGAGCGGGGAGCTCCTACAATGAGCAGTTCTTC
.	TRBV6-2/TRBV6-3	.	TRBJ1-5	CAGSYIGTSSQTQHF	TGTGCCGGCAGTTACATAGGGACTAGCAGTCAGACCCAGCATTTT
.	TRBV12-3/TRBV12-4	.	TRBJ2-2	CASTDGLTGELFF	TGTGCCAGCACGGACGGATTAACCGGGGAGCTGTTTTTT
.	TRBV6-5	.	TRBJ2-1	CASSYFRLSSYNEQFF	TGTGCCAGCAGTTACTTTCGGCTCAGCTCCTACAATGAGCAGTTCTTC
TRBD1	TRBV18	.	TRBJ1-4	CASSPPPGQGEKLFF	TGTGCCAGCTCACCCCCTCCGGGACAGGGGGAAAAACTGTTTTTT
.	TRBV24-1	.	TRBJ2-5	CATSRTGEGTQYF	TGTGCCACCAGTAGGACGGGGGAAGGGACCCAGTACTTC
.	TRBV28	.	TRBJ1-1	CASGNTEAFF	TGTGCCAGCGGGAACACTGAAGCTTTCTTT
TRBD2	TRBV11-2	.	TRBJ2-3	CATATSGREGTQYF	TGTGCCACCGCGACTAGCGGGAGGGAGGGTACGCAGTATTTT
.	TRBV12-3/TRBV12-4	.	TRBJ1-6	CASRLGISPLHF	TGTGCCAGCAGGCTGGGGATTTCACCCCTCCACTTT
.	TRBV4-1	.	TRBJ2-3	CASSHTSTDTQYF	TGCGCCAGCAGCCATACTAGCACAGATACGCAGTATTTT
TRBD1	TRBV6-5	.	TRBJ1-5	CASRRDRGQYQPQHF	TGTGCCAGCAGACGGGACAGGGGGCAATATCAGCCCCAGCATTTT
TRBD1	TRBV3-1/TRBV3-2	.	TRBJ2-7	CASSLRRGTGVNEQYF	TGTGCCAGCAGCCTCCGTAGAGGGACAGGGGTAAACGAGCAGTACTTC
.	TRBV14	.	TRBJ2-3	CASNLGSVGTQYF	TGTGCCAGCAACCTGGGGTCCGTGGGTACGCAGTATTTT
.	TRBV15	.	TRBJ1-4	CATSSAARPEKLFF	TGTGCCACCAGCAGTGCGGCTAGGCCTGAAAAACTGTTTTTT
.	TRBV6-5	.	TRBJ1-1	CASSSLTGTEAFF	TGTGCCAGCAGTTCTCTAACAGGCACTGAAGCTTTCTTT
.	TRBV3-1/TRBV3-2	.	TRBJ1-5	CASGWGGSNQPQHF	TGTGCCAGCGGATGGGGAGGAAGCAATCAGCCCCAGCATTTT
TRBD2	TRBV4-2	.	TRBJ2-7	CASSQEVVLAGYEQYF	TGTGCCAGCAGCCAAGAAGTGGTACTAGCGGGGTACGAGCAGTACTTC
.	TRBV12-3/TRBV12-4	once	TRBJ1-1	CASRNRVLSEAFF	TGTGCCAGTCGGAACAGGGTGCTCTCTGAAGCTTTCTTT
.	TRBV7-8	.	TRBJ1-1	CASSLVMAQLNTEAFF	TGTGCCAGCAGCTTAGTTATGGCACAGCTAAACACTGAAGCTTTCTTT
.	TRBV7-9	.	TRBJ2-7	CAISRVGARYEQYF	TGTGCCATCTCGAGGGTGGGGGCTCGGTACGAGCAGTACTTC
.	TRBV7-3	once	TRBJ2-7	CASSLGGGEQYF	TGTGCCAGCAGCTTAGGTGGCGGCGAGCAGTACTTC
.	TRBV29-1	.	TRBJ1-1	CSVEIVAEAFF	TGCAGCGTTGAGATAGTTGCTGAAGCTTTCTTT
.	TRBV30	once	TRBJ2-3	CAWSAGGMGTDTQYF	TGTGCCTGGAGTGCAGGCGGCATGGGCACAGATACGCAGTATTTT
TRBD2	TRBV7-3	few	TRBJ2-1	CASSKLAGDYNEQFF	TGTGCCAGCAGCAAACTAGCGGGGGACTACAATGAGCAGTTCTTC
TRBD1	TRBV19	.	TRBJ2-3	CASSHGTGGAGTDTQYF	TGTGCCAGTAGCCACGGGACAGGGGGCGCGGGCACAGATACGCAGTATTTT
TRBD1	TRBV19	few	TRBJ2-3	CASSRDRGQDTQYF	TGTGCCAGTAGTCGAGACAGGGGGCAAGATACGCAGTATTTT
TRBD1	TRBV9	once	TRBJ1-1	CASSATGEGEAFF	TGTGCCAGCAGCGCCACAGGGGAGGGTGAAGCTTTCTTT
TRBD1	TRBV4-3	.	TRBJ1-2	CASSRVSGQGRDGYTF	TGCGCCAGCAGCCGAGTTAGTGGACAGGGGCGGGATGGCTACACCTTC
.	TRBV10-3	.	TRBJ1-5	CAISDTGNIDQPQHF	TGTGCCATCAGTGATACGGGGAATATCGATCAGCCCCAGCATTTT
.	TRBV19	.	TRBJ1-5	CASSYTDSSNQPQHF	TGTGCCAGTAGTTACACGGACAGTAGCAATCAGCCCCAGCATTTT
TRBD1	TRBV6-2/TRBV6-3	.	TRBJ1-1	CASSYSITGGNTEAFF	TGTGCCAGCAGTTACTCGATTACAGGGGGGAACACTGAAGCTTTCTTT
TRBD1	TRBV7-2	.	TRBJ1-2	CASSLATGVGYGYTF	TGTGCCAGCAGCCTAGCTACAGGGGTGGGCTATGGCTACACCTTC
.	TRBV18	.	TRBJ1-5	CASSPLKGSGNQPQHF	TGTGCCAGCTCCCCCCTTAAGGGAAGCGGCAATCAGCCCCAGCATTTT
TRBD1	TRBV7-9	.	TRBJ1-2	CASSPNRDRGNYGYTF	TGTGCCAGCAGCCCCAACCGGGACAGGGGAAACTATGGCTACACCTTC
TRBD2	TRBV3-1/TRBV3-2	.	TRBJ2-5	CASSHLAGTKETQYF	TGTGCCAGCAGCCACTTAGCGGGAACGAAGGAGACCCAGTACTTC
TRBD2	TRBV13	.	TRBJ2-7	CASSPSGSGTYEQYF	TGTGCCAGCAGCCCTAGCGGGAGTGGGACCTACGAGCAGTACTTC
.	TRBV7-2	once	TRBJ1-1	CASSLWGAEAFF	TGTGCCAGCAGCTTATGGGGCGCTGAAGCTTTCTTT